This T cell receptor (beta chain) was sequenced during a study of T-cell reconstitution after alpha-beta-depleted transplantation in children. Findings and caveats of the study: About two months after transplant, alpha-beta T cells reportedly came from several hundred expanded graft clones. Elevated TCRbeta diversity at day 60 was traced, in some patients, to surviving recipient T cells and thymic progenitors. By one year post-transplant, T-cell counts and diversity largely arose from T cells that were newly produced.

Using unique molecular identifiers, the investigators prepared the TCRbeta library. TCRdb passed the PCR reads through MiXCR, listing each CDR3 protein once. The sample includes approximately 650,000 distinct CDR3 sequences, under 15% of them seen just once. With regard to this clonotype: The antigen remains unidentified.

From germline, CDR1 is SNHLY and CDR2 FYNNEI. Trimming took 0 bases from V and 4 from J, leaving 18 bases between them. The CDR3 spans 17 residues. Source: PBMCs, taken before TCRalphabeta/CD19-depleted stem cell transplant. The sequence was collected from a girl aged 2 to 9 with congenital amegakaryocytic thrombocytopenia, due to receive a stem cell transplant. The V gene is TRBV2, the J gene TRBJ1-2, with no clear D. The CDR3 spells CASSEAQSGSATYGYTF. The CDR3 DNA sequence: TGTGCCAGCAGTGAAGCCCAGTCCGGGAGCGCTACCTATGGCTACACCTTC.